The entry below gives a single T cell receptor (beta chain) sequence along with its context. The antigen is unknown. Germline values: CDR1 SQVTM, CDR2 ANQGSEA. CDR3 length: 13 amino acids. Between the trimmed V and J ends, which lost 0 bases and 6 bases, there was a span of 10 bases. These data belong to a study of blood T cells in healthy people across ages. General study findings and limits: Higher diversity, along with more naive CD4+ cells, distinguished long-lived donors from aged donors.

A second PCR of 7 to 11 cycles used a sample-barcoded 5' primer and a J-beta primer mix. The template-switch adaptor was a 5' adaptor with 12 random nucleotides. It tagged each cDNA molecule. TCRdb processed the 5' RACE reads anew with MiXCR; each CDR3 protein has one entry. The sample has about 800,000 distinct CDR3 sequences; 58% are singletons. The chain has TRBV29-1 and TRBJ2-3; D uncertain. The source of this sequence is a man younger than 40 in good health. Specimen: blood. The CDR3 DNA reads TGCAGCGTTGAAGATCAAACTGGGGATACGCAGTATTTT. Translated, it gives CSVEDQTGDTQYF.